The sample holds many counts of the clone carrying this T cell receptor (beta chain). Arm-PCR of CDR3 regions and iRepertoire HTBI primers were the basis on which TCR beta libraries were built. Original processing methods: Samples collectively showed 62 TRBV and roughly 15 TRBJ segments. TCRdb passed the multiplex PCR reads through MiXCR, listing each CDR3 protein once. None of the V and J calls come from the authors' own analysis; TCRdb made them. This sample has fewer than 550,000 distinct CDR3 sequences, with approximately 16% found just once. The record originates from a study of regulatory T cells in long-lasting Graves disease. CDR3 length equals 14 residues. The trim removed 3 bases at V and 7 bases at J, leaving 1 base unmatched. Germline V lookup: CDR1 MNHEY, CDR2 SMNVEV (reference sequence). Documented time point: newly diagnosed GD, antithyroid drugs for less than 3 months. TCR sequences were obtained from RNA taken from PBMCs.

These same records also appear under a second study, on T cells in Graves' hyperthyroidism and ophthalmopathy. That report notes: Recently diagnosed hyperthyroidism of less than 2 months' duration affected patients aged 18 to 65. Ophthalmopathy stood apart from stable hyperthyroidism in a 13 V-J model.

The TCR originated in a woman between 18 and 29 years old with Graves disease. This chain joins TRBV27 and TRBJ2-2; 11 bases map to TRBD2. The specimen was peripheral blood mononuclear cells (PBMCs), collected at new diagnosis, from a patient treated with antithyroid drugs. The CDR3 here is CASSFGTSGGELFF. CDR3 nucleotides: TGTGCCAGCAGTTTCGGGACTAGCGGCGGGGAGCTGTTTTTT.